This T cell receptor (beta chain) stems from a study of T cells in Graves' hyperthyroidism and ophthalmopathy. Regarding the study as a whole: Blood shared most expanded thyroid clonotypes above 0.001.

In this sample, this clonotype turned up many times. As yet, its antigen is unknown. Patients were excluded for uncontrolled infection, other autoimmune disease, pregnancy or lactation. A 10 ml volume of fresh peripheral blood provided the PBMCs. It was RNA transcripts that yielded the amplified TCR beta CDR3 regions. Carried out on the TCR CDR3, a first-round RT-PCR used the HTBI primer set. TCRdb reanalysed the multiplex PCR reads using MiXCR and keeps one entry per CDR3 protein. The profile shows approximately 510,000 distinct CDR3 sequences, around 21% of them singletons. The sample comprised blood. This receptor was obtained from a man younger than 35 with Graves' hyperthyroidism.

This CDR3 is CSVGTSAVYEQYF. The CDR3 DNA reads TGCAGCGTCGGGACTAGCGCGGTCTACGAGCAGTACTTC. The genes are TRBV29-1 and TRBJ2-7, with 10 bases identical to TRBD2. Germline CDR1 reads SQVTM; CDR2 reads ANQGSEA. V lost 6 bases to trimming and J lost 3 bases; unmatched junction nucleotides: 5. The CDR3 length is 13 residues.